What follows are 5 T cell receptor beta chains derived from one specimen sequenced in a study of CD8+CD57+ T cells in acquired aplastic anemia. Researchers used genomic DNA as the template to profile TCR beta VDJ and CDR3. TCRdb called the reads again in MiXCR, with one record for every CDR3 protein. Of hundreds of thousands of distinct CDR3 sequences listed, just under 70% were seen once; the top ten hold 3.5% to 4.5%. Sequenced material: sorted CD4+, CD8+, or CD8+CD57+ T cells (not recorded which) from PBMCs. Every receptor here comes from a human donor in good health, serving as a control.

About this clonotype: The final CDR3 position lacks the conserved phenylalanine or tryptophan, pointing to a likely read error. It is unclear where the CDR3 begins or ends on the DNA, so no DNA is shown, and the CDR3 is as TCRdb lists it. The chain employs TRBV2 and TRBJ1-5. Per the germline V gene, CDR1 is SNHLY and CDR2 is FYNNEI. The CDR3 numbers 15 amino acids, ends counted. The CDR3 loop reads CASSERGNTEALFEQ.

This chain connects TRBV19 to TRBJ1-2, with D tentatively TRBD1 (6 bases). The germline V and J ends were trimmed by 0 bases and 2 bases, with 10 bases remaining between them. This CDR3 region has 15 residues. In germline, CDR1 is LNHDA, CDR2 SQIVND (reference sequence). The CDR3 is CASSIEVRGNYGYTF. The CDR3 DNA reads TGTGCCAGTAGTATAGAAGTCAGGGGCAACTATGGCTACACCTTC.

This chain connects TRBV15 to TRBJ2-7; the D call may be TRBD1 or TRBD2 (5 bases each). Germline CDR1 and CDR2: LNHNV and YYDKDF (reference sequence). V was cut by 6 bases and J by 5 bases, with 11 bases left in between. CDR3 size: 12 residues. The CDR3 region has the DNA TGTGCCACCAGTATGGGGACCAACGAGCAGTACTTC. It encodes CATSMGTNEQYF.

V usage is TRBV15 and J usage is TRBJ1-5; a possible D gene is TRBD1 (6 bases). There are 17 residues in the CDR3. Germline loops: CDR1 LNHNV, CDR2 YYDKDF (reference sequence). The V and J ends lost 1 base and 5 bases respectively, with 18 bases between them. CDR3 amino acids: CATSRGQTGVKDQPQHF. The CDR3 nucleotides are TGTGCCACCAGCAGAGGGCAGACAGGCGTGAAGGATCAGCCCCAGCATTTT.

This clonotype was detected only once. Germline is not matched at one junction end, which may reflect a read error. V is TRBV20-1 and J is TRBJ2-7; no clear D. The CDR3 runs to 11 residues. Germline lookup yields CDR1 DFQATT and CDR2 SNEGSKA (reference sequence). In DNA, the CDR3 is TGCAGTGCCGGTCGTTCGCCCCTCCACAACTTC. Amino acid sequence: CSAGRSPLHNF.